This T cell receptor beta chain was identified in a study of blood T cell repertoires in COVID-19. Study-level background: Samples of COVID-19 (acute and convalescent) were obtained from the United States, Italy and Spain. T cells, B-cell-depleted T cells, or PBMCs supplied cDNA or gDNA.

Authors' data handling: How many nucleated cells were present was estimated from reference gene primer amplification. Clones were sequenced by immunoSEQ multiplex PCR, and TCRdb holds only the in-frame ones, with some missing. That table supplies the V and J calls and clone size; D and trimming were determined from the DNA. This repertoire shows 200,000 or so clones, about 82% found once; its top ten account for about 5.5%. Germline V gene data show CDR1 as SGDLS and CDR2 as YYNGEE. The CDR3 length is 16 residues. V lost 7 bases to trimming and J lost 7 bases, with 24 bases between them. The rearrangement uses TRBV9 and TRBJ2-1, with D maybe TRBD2 (6 bases). The sequenced sample consisted of peripheral blood. The clonotype comes from a woman aged 25 to 39 with acute or convalescent COVID-19. CDR3 coding DNA: TGTGCCAGCCTTCAAGGGGCGTCAGGAGGGAGGAATGAGCAGTTCTTC. Translation gives CASLQGASGGRNEQFF.